This T cell receptor beta chain was profiled in a study of T cell repertoires in cytomegalovirus infection (dated by TCRdb to the late 2010s). Regarding the complete study: The peptide stimulations were aimed at well-studied HLA-B-restricted epitopes as well as recently identified HLA-C-restricted CMV epitopes, whose presentation resists viral immunomodulation. The HLA type of each donor mattered for the analysis, because public TCR beta signatures pointed to carriage of CMV infection along with the matching HLA type. Findings and caveats that apply to the study as a whole: In the ex vivo response, HLA-C-restricted CMV-specific TCR beta clonotypes were dominant, and in two of eight donors the single most frequent clonotype came from this HLA-C-restricted group. In both this cohort and an independent cohort of 300 to 450 donors, the cumulative frequency of public TCR beta family members distinguished carriers of CMV infection plus the relevant HLA type.

The table lists this clonotype with a count of one. The antigen this receptor binds is unknown. No quality values exist for individual bases; no much larger clone is one base distant. A single read makes a weak case. V has 6 bases trimmed and J has 4 bases trimmed; junction bases matching no gene number 6. The CDR3 holds 14 amino acids from the cysteine to the phenylalanine. The DNA shown is the 42-base CDR3, in frame from base 1. CDR1 and CDR2 were assigned from the germline V gene as MNHEY and SVGEGT. The treatment or condition label, as the study defines it: in vitro stimulation with specific CMV peptide epitopes to enrich CMV-specific T cells. Sequencing was performed on an Illumina HiSeq 1500. TCRdb reworked the public reads: Q25 trimming with fastp, MiXCR clone assembly, productive beta chains retained. Under each unique CDR3 protein, matching rows form one entry showing the most common genes and DNA. The sample data list about 52,000 distinct CDR3 sequences, and around 18% of these were observed just once. Of the sample, around 64% is held by the ten largest clones.

The rearranged chain carries TRBV6-2 or TRBV6-3 and TRBJ2-7; a stretch of 10 junction bases matches TRBD2. The specimen was CD8+ T cells from cultured PBMCs, collected from culture after CMV antigen stimulation. The receptor's source is a human donor in good health (CMV status not recorded). Some clones in this sample may be carry-over from other donors' samples. The CDR3 loop reads CASSLGLAVYEQYF. The nucleotide sequence is given as TGTGCCAGCAGCCTCGGACTAGCGGTTTACGAGCAGTACTTC.